This T cell receptor beta chain was retrieved from a study of blood T cell repertoires in COVID-19. Study context: Sites in the United States, Italy and Spain provided acute and convalescent COVID-19 samples. T cells, B-cell-depleted T cells, or PBMCs supplied cDNA or gDNA.

Germline assignment: CDR1 SGDLS and CDR2 YYNGEE. Deletions cut 4 bases from V and 7 bases from J, with 15 bases between. This CDR3 contains 14 residues. Per the authors' pipeline: Counts of nucleated cells, estimated from reference gene primer amplification, were obtained. Only in-frame clones appear in the TCRdb table, and some are missing; sequencing was by immunoSEQ multiplex PCR. V and J calls plus clone size are reproduced from that table; the DNA served to infer D and trimming. The sample consists of 150,000 to 200,000 clones, around nine tenths of them appearing once. The chain uses TRBV9 and TRBJ2-1; no clear D gene. This receptor was identified in a man aged 65 to 79 with acute or convalescent COVID-19. Sequenced: peripheral blood. The CDR3 region is CASSPVAETNEQFF. The CDR3 DNA is TGTGCCAGCAGCCCCGTCGCGGAGACGAATGAGCAGTTCTTC.